This T cell receptor (beta chain) is drawn from a study of T cells in Graves' hyperthyroidism and ophthalmopathy. This clonotype appeared many times. RNA transcripts yielded amplified TCR beta CDR3 regions. HTBI primers drove first-round RT-PCR of the TCR CDR3. One entry per CDR3 protein, called by TCRdb with MiXCR from the multiplex PCR reads. The sample lists over 350,000 distinct CDR3 sequences, more than 12% seen once, with 28% in the top ten. The sequence derives from a man aged 50 or older with Graves' ophthalmopathy. The source material was blood.

CDR3 DNA sequence: TGTGCCAGCTCACCACCGGCCGGGCCCCCCGGGGAGCTGTTTTTT. Translating gives CASSPPAGPPGELFF. The chain joins TRBV18 to TRBJ2-2, with unresolved D. V lost 0 bases and J lost 6, with 11 bases in between. CDR1 and CDR2 (germline): KGHSH, LQKENI. The CDR3 totals 15 residues.